A single sample is the source of the 7 T cell receptor beta chains below, sequenced in a study of blood T cell repertoires in COVID-19. Sequencing was performed with immunoSEQ multiplex PCR; in TCRdb, only in-frame clones are kept and a portion is missing. The sample has approximately 75,000 clones, 70% to 85% seen once. The sequenced sample was peripheral blood. The receptors originated from a woman in her 50s with acute or convalescent COVID-19.

The rearrangement joins TRBV27 to TRBJ2-1; weak D call: TRBD2 (5 bases). CDR1 is MNHEY, CDR2 SMNVEV, per germline (reference sequence). The CDR3 is 13 residues long. With 5 bases removed from V and 1 base from J, the gap between germline ends came to 6 bases. The CDR3 is CASSTGSYNEQFF. The CDR3 DNA reads TGTGCCAGCAGTACGGGGTCCTACAATGAGCAGTTCTTC.

This sequence joins TRBV27 and TRBJ1-1; D is possibly TRBD1 (5 bases). Looked up from germline, CDR1 is MNHEY and CDR2 is SMNVEV (reference sequence). The germline V and J ends were trimmed by 4 bases and 3 bases, with 15 bases remaining between them. CDR3 length equals 15 residues. As DNA, the CDR3 is TGTGCCAGCAGTTCAGGAACAGGCAGCCACACTGAAGCTTTCTTT. It codes for CASSSGTGSHTEAFF.

The J gene is TRBJ1-1, the V gene TRBV19; a possible D gene is TRBD1 (5 bases). Germline-derived CDR1 and CDR2 are LNHDA and SQIVND (reference sequence). This CDR3 has 16 residues. Deletions cut 1 base from V and 1 base from J, with 13 bases between. This chain's CDR3 is CASSIGSDRRNTEAFF. The CDR3, as DNA: TGTGCCAGTAGTATAGGCTCAGACAGACGGAACACTGAAGCTTTCTTT.

In this sample, this clone turned up once. This chain connects TRBV27 to TRBJ2-3; TRBD2 matches at 7 bases. Germline V lookup: CDR1 MNHEY, CDR2 SMNVEV (reference sequence). The CDR3 is 15 residues long. Trimming removed 5 bases from V and 1 base from J; junction bases left unmatched: 6. The CDR3 DNA is TGTGCCAGCAGTAGAAGCGGGGCAGGCACAGATACGCAGTATTTT. Its translation is CASSRSGAGTDTQYF.

The table lists this clone with a few counts. The chain is built from TRBV20-1 and TRBJ1-2; tentative D call: TRBD1 (5 bases). Germline V CDR1 and CDR2: DFQATT, SNEGSKA (reference sequence). V was cut by 3 bases and J by 8 bases, with 10 bases left in between. The CDR3 extends over 11 amino acids. CDR3 DNA sequence: TGCAGTGCTAGGTCCCAGGGCGGCTACACCTTC. This encodes CSARSQGGYTF.

The chain has TRBV6-5 and TRBJ1-5, with 7 bases aligning to TRBD1. Trimming at V came to 5 bases and at J to 9 bases, leaving 7 bases not matched to a gene. CDR3 size: 13 residues. Per germline, CDR1 MNHEY and CDR2 SVGAGI. CDR3 in DNA: TGTGCCAGCAGTACTAGACAGGGTGGGCCCCAGCATTTT. It yields the protein CASSTRQGGPQHF.

This chain uses TRBV29-1 with TRBJ1-2; D remains ambiguous. Looked up from germline, CDR1 is SQVTM and CDR2 is ANQGSEA. This CDR3 comprises 14 residues. V was clipped by 4 bases and J by 8 bases, with 20 bases between them. CDR3 sequence (DNA): TGCAGCGTTGTTGTGGAGGGATTGGCGAGGGGCTACACCTTC. It specifies CSVVVEGLARGYTF.